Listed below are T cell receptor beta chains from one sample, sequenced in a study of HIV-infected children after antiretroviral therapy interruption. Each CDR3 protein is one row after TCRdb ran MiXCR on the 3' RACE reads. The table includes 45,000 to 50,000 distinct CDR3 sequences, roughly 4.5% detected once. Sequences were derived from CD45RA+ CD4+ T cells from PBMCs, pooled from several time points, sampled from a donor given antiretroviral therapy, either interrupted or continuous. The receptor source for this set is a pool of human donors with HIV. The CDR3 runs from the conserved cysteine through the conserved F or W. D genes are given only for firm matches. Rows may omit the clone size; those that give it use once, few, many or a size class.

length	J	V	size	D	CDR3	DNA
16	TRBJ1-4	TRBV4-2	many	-	CASSQVTTATNEKLFF	TGTGCCAGCAGCCAAGTTACGACAGCAACTAATGAAAAACTGTTTTTT
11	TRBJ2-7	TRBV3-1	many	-	CASSPGGEQYF	TGTGCCAGCAGCCCCGGCGGCGAGCAGTACTTC
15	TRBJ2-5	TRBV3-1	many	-	CASSQRLVGQETQYF	TGTGCCAGCAGCCAACGACTAGTTGGCCAAGAGACCCAGTACTTC
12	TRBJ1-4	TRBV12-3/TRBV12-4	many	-	CASNRGNEKLFF	TGTGCCAGCAACCGAGGGAATGAAAAACTGTTTTTT
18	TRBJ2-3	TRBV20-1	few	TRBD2	CSAIGSVIERGFTDTQYF	TGCAGTGCTATAGGATCCGTCATAGAGCGGGGATTCACAGATACGCAGTATTTT
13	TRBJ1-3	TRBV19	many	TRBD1	CASSPGTVHTIYF	TGTGCCAGTAGTCCCGGGACAGTTCACACCATATATTTT
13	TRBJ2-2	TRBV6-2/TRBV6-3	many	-	CASSEKIPGELFF	TGTGCCAGCAGCGAAAAAATCCCCGGGGAGCTGTTTTTT
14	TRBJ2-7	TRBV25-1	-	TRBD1	CASSDRGLHYEQYF	TGTGCCAGCAGTGATAGGGGGCTTCACTACGAGCAGTACTTC
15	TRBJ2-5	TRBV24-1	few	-	CATSDATVWGETQYF	TGTGCCACCAGTGACGCGACGGTCTGGGGGGAGACCCAGTACTTC
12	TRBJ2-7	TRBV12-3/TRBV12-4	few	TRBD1	CASGDRDAEQYF	TGTGCCAGCGGGGACAGGGATGCCGAGCAGTACTTC
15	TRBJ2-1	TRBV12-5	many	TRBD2	CASGLAQTSGGPQFF	TGTGCTAGTGGTTTGGCTCAGACTAGCGGGGGGCCTCAGTTCTTC
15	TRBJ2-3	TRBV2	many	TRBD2	CASSEVSFLGGGEYF	TGTGCCAGCAGTGAGGTTTCTTTTCTGGGCGGGGGAGAGTATTTT
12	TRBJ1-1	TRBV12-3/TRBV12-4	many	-	CASSLVYTEAFF	TGTGCCAGCAGTTTAGTGTACACTGAAGCTTTCTTT
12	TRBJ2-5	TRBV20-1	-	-	CSATRDQETQYF	TGCAGTGCTACCAGAGACCAAGAGACCCAGTACTTC
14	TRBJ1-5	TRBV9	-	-	CASSPDTGLQPQHF	TGTGCCAGCAGCCCAGATACAGGGTTACAGCCCCAGCATTTT
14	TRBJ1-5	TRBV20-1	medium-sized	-	CSACWGKGDQPQHF	TGCAGTGCTTGTTGGGGGAAGGGGGATCAGCCCCAGCATTTT
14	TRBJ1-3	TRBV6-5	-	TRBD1	CASRLQGSGNTIYF	TGTGCCAGCAGATTACAGGGGTCTGGAAACACCATATATTTT
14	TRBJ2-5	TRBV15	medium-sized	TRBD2	CATSGRLARETQYF	TGTGCCACCAGCGGAAGACTAGCAAGGGAGACCCAGTACTTC
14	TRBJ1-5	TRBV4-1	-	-	CASSQEGGFQPQHF	TGCGCCAGCAGCCAAGAGGGAGGGTTTCAGCCCCAGCATTTT
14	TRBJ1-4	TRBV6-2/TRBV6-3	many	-	CASSQRPIDEKLFF	TGTGCCAGCAGTCAACGACCGATTGATGAAAAACTGTTTTTT
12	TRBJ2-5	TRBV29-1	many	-	CSVERETSTQYF	TGCAGCGTTGAACGAGAGACTTCGACCCAGTACTTC
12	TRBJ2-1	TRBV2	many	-	CASSWEPNEQFF	TGTGCCAGCAGTTGGGAGCCCAATGAGCAGTTCTTC
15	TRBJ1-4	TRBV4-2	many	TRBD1	CASHLGQGENEKLFF	TGTGCCAGCCACCTGGGACAGGGCGAAAATGAAAAACTGTTTTTT
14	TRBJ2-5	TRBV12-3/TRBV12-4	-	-	CASSLSDRKETQYF	TGTGCCAGCAGTTTATCCGACAGGAAAGAGACCCAGTACTTC
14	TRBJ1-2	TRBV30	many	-	CAWRTGLGRGGYTF	TGTGCCTGGAGAACCGGACTGGGAAGAGGAGGCTACACCTTC
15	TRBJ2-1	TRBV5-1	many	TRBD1	CASSENRGLYNEQFF	TGCGCCAGCAGTGAAAACAGGGGCCTATACAATGAGCAGTTCTTC
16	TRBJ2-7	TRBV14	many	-	CASSQEPGFSSYEQYF	TGTGCCAGCAGCCAGGAACCGGGTTTTAGCTCCTACGAGCAGTACTTC
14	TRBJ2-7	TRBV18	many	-	CASSRGLTSYEQYF	TGTGCCAGCTCCCGCGGACTCACCTCCTACGAGCAGTACTTC
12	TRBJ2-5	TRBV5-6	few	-	CASSFSGGTQYF	TGTGCCAGCAGCTTCTCAGGCGGGACCCAGTACTTC
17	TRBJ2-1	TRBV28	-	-	CASSLHWGAGTYNEQFF	TGTGCCAGCAGTCTCCACTGGGGGGCAGGGACCTACAATGAGCAGTTCTTC
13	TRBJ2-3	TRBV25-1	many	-	CASSELLRDTQYF	TGTGCCAGCAGTGAGCTCCTAAGGGATACGCAGTATTTT
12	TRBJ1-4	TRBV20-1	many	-	CSATGHNEKLFF	TGCAGTGCAACGGGGCACAATGAAAAACTGTTTTTT
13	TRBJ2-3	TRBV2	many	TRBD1	CASSNRGTDTQYF	TGTGCCAGCAGTAACAGGGGGACGGATACGCAGTATTTT
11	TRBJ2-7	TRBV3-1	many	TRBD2	CASRWGGEQYF	TGTGCCAGTCGTTGGGGGGGCGAGCAGTACTTC
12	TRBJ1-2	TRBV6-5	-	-	CASSTGKDGYTF	TGTGCCAGCAGCACAGGGAAGGATGGCTACACCTTC
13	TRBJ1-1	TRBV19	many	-	CASSPSLWTEAFF	TGTGCCAGTAGTCCTTCTCTCTGGACTGAAGCTTTCTTT
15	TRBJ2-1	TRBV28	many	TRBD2	CASRPIRGGNNEQFF	TGTGCCAGCCGCCCGATTCGCGGGGGGAACAATGAGCAGTTCTTC
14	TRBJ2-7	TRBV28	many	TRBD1	CASKPGQGSYEQYF	TGTGCCAGCAAACCGGGACAGGGGTCGTACGAGCAGTACTTC
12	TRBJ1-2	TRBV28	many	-	CASWRNLGGYTF	TGTGCCAGCTGGAGGAATCTAGGGGGCTACACCTTC
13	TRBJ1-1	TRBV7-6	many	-	CASSLSPLTEAFF	TGTGCCAGCAGCCTCTCCCCCCTCACTGAAGCTTTCTTT
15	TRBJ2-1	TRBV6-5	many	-	CASSSRTSSYNEQFF	TGTGCCAGCAGTTCCCGGACGAGCTCCTACAATGAGCAGTTCTTC
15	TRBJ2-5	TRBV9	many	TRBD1	CASSAGQGAGETQYF	TGTGCCAGCAGCGCCGGGCAGGGGGCTGGAGAGACCCAGTACTTC
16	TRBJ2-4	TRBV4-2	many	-	CASSPRDWGDQNTLYF	TGTGCCAGCAGCCCCCGGGACTGGGGGGATCAAAACACCTTGTACTTT
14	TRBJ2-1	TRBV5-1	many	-	CASSLGQTHNEQFF	TGCGCCAGCAGCTTAGGACAGACCCACAATGAGCAGTTCTTC
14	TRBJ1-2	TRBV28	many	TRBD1	CASSHQDRAYGYTF	TGTGCCAGCAGTCACCAGGACAGGGCCTATGGCTACACCTTC
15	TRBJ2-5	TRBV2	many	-	CASRRRSDSRETQYF	TGTGCCAGCAGAAGGAGGTCCGATTCCAGGGAGACCCAGTACTTC
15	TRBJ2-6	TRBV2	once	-	CASSLSTTGANVLTF	TGTGCCAGCAGTTTAAGCACGACTGGGGCCAACGTCCTGACTTTC
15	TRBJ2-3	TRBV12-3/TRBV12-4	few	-	CASSSGAVSTDTQYF	TGTGCCAGCAGTTCCGGGGCAGTTAGCACAGATACGCAGTATTTT
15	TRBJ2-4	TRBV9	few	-	CASSVAGATGNIQYF	TGTGCCAGCAGCGTAGCGGGGGCCACGGGAAACATTCAGTACTTC
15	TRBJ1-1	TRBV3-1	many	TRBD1	CASSFRTGANTEAFF	TGTGCCAGCAGCTTTCGGACAGGGGCGAACACTGAAGCTTTCTTT
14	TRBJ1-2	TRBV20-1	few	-	CSARDNAQVLGYTF	TGCAGTGCTAGAGATAATGCTCAGGTCCTTGGCTACACCTTC